Given below is one TCR beta chain in context. Its target is not known. The source of the sample is a study of shared clonotypes between healthy human individuals. Study in general: Two women and three men aged 18 to 49 served as donors. Study-level results: Naive CD4 clonotypes were shared across several donors at roughly 5.5%.

Sorted-subset replicate PCRs used 150 to 200 ng DNA, approximately 33,000 T cell genomes. The table came from immunoSEQ multiplex PCR; TCRdb's copy has only in-frame clones and leaves some out. The sample carries some 1.4 million clones, more than 95% recorded once. Between the trimmed V and J ends, which lost 9 bases and 8 bases, there was a span of 23 bases. This CDR3 contains 15 residues. Healthy and HIV-negative, the adult donors had no recent acute infections or vaccinations. The TCR comes from a man younger than 45 in good health. The sequenced sample was naive CD4+ T cells sorted from blood. Sample subset: CD45RA+ positively selected. The rearrangement uses TRBV23-1 and TRBJ2-4; tentatively, D is TRBD1 or TRBD2 (5 bases each). TRBV23-1 is an open reading frame whose function is uncertain. CDR3 nucleotide sequence: TGCGCCAGTAAATCCCGGGACCGCGCGCGCGACATTCAGTACTTC. It specifies CASKSRDRARDIQYF.